This T cell receptor beta chain was recorded in a study of technical replicates of blood from a handful of donors. This clone has just one count. V was shortened by 5 bases and J by 5 bases, with 10 bases between the two germline ends. Germline V CDR1 and CDR2: SGHVS, FNYEAQ. The CDR3 is 13 residues long. TCRdb's copy holds only in-frame clones and misses some; the assay was immunoSEQ multiplex PCR. The sample lists about 80,000 clones, 75% to 95% occurring once. The chain recombines TRBV7-6 with TRBJ2-1; D may be TRBD2 (5 bases). Sequencing input: T cells isolated from PBMCs. This sequence originates from a human donor in good health. As DNA, the CDR3 is TGTGCCAGCAGCCCCGGGCGGGACAATGAGCAGTTCTTC. Translating it yields CASSPGRDNEQFF. The entire variable domain, with the rest obtained from reference TRBV7-6 and TRBJ2-1, is as follows: GAGVSQSPRYKVTKRGQDVALRCDPISGHVSLYWYRQALGQGPEFLTYFNYEAQQDKSGLPNDRFSAERPEGSISTLTIQRTEQRDSAMYRCASSPGRDNEQFFGPGTRLTVL.